This TCR beta chain was sequenced during a study of regulatory T cells in long-lasting Graves disease. Whole-study findings and limits: Persistent Graves' patients had lower TCR diversity than newly diagnosed ones. The analysis examined peripheral blood only and excluded thyroid tissue.

This clonotype was observed a handful of times. Its antigen is unknown. Time point described: persistent/refractory GD, antithyroid drugs over 5 years with positive TRAb. PBMC-extracted RNA yielded the TCR library. Researchers made TCR beta libraries by using iRepertoire HTBI primers and running Arm-PCR on CDR3 regions. Via MiXCR, TCRdb re-called the multiplex PCR reads, giving one row per CDR3 protein. Here the sample spans 350,000 to 450,000 distinct CDR3 sequences, 20% being singletons. J lost 0 bases, V lost 4 bases, and 14 bases had no gene match. The CDR3 covers 18 residues. J is TRBJ2-7 and V is TRBV12-3 or TRBV12-4, with TRBD1 matching over 8 bases. Sequencing was performed on peripheral blood mononuclear cells (PBMCs), taken when the disease was refractory, from a patient treated with antithyroid drugs. This TCR was sampled from a female donor with Graves disease. In DNA form, the CDR3 reads TGTGCCAGCAGTTCTGTATATTTCCGGGACAGGTTCTCCTACGAGCAGTACTTC. Protein product: CASSSVYFRDRFSYEQYF.